The clone carrying this TCR beta chain was seen ten or more times. Preparation of the TCRbeta library was carried out with unique molecular identifiers. From the PCR reads, TCRdb called clonotypes with MiXCR, one entry per CDR3 protein. The sample yields some 340,000 distinct CDR3 sequences, 10% seen once. J gave up 3 bases and V 0 bases, and 0 bases lay outside the gene matches. Looked up from germline, CDR1 is SGHRS and CDR2 is YFSETQ. CDR3 length: 15 residues. The sample is drawn from a study of T-cell reconstitution after alpha-beta-depleted transplantation in children. This TCR was sampled from a human donor who donated a stem cell graft to a child with acute lymphoblastic leukemia. The J gene is TRBJ2-5, the V gene TRBV5-1; 12 bases are shared with TRBD2. This specimen consisted of PBMCs from the stem cell graft donor, obtained from the stem cell graft. The CDR3 DNA sequence: TGCGCCAGCAGCTTGGGACTAGCGGGAGAAGAGACCCAGTACTTC. This codes for CASSLGLAGEETQYF.